This T cell receptor beta chain was recovered during a study of a mutant IDH1 vaccine in newly diagnosed glioma. Study-level information: Patients got their first vaccination 4-6 weeks after radiotherapy alone, or with temozolomide cycles. Therapy received beforehand was radiotherapy, temozolomide, or both, with most patients given both.

The table came from immunoSEQ multiplex PCR; TCRdb's copy has only in-frame clones and leaves some out. The sample has around 25,000 clones; 70% to 80% are singletons. The CDR3 spans 16 residues. V dropped 1 base and J dropped 8; count of bases not matched to a gene: 10. Germline lookup yields CDR1 SGHTA and CDR2 FQGNSA. Turning to this clone: Its antigen is not known.

Time point reported: week 11, during vaccination. Doses consisted of 300 ug of mutant IDH1 20-mer peptide each, paired with topical imiquimod. The chain recombines TRBV7-2 with TRBJ2-1, with 8 positions matching TRBD2. The sequencing here drew on PBMCs, taken from a glioma patient whose treatment included an IDH1 peptide vaccine. The source of this sequence is a woman between 18 and 29 years old with glioma. The CDR3 loop is CASSLVGGLAGYEQFF. Written as DNA, the CDR3 is TGTGCCAGCAGCTTAGTAGGTGGGCTAGCGGGTTATGAGCAGTTCTTC.